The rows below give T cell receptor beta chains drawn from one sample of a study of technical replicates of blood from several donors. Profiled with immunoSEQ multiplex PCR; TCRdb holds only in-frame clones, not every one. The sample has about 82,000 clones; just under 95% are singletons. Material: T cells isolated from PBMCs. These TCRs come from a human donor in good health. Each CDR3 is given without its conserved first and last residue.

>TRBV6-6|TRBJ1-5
ASSYWGGNQPQH
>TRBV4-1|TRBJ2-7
ASSQITRASEQY
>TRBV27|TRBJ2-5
ASRVGRRETQY
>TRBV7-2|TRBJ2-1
ASSLLGQGSPDEQF
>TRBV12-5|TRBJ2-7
ASGLGTGGYEQY
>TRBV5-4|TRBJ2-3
ASYTSGRAYADTQY
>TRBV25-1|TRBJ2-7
ASSEVGTSGMQEQY
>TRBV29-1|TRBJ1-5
SVGGGHQPQH
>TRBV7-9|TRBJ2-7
ASSAYGEQY
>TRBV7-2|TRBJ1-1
ASSLVQGPTEAF
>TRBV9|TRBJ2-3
ASSVQGDTQY
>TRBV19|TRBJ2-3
ASSMSLAGGPMVDTQY